The 20 T cell receptor beta chains given below trace back to one sample, sequenced in a study of shared clonotypes between healthy human individuals. Profiling relied on immunoSEQ multiplex PCR, and the TCRdb table lists in-frame clones only, not all of them. Here the sample spans hundreds of thousands of clones, 92% being singletons. Selected positively for CCR7 and CD45RO-negative, naive CD8 cells excluded terminally differentiated effector memory CD45RA+ cells. Specimen: naive CD8+ T cells sorted from blood. The receptors were sampled from a man aged 30 to 39 in good health.

The genes are TRBV4-3 and TRBJ2-7, with TRBD1 matching 9 bases. The CDR3 runs to 15 residues. Germline CDR1 reads LGHNA; CDR2 reads YSLEER. V was pared by 2 bases and J by 2 bases, with 4 bases of the junction left unmatched. The CDR3 DNA reads TGCGCCAGCAGCCAATTCCGACAGGGGGCCTACGAGCAGTACTTC. It is translated as CASSQFRQGAYEQYF.

This chain uses TRBV19 with TRBJ2-7, with a tentative D call TRBD1 (7 bases). V lost 3 bases and J lost 4, with 16 bases in between. The V gene's germline CDR1 is LNHDA and CDR2 SQIVND (reference sequence). The CDR3 consists of 15 residues. The CDR3 DNA sequence: TGTGCCAGTAGTATTCGGGGGACAGATGTTTACGAGCAGTACTTC. Its protein product is CASSIRGTDVYEQYF.

The rearrangement links TRBV9 to TRBJ2-3; 7 nucleotides agree with TRBD2. Per the germline V gene, CDR1 is SGDLS and CDR2 is YYNGEE. The CDR3 runs to 17 residues. Trimming took 1 base from V and 0 from J; bases not matched to a gene: 8. The CDR3 protein is CASSVNPQRDSTDTQYF. The CDR3 region has the DNA TGTGCCAGCAGCGTAAACCCTCAGCGGGACAGCACAGATACGCAGTATTTT.

To note about this clone: The sample has other DNA sequences that encode this CDR3 too. The chain couples TRBV11-3 to TRBJ2-3; D is unresolved. The CDR3 is 13 residues long. Germline V lookup: CDR1 SGHNT, CDR2 YENEEA. V lost 4 bases and J 0 bases, leaving 5 bases between the germline ends. CDR3: CASSSGSTDTQYF. The CDR3 bases are TGTGCCAGCAGCTCCGGTAGCACAGATACGCAGTATTTT.

CDR3 region: CASSPRGVEAFF. As DNA, the CDR3 is TGTGCCAGCAGCCCCAGGGGGGTTGAAGCTTTCTTT. The chain employs TRBV7-8 and TRBJ1-1, with 7 bases that match TRBD1. This CDR3 comprises 12 residues. Per germline, CDR1 SGHVS and CDR2 FQNEAQ. V dropped 5 bases and J dropped 7; count of bases not matched to a gene: 4.

This clone has a single count. The rearrangement uses TRBV6-1 and TRBJ2-7; D gene ambiguous. The length of the CDR3 is 13 residues. Trimming left V 6 bases short and J 0 bases short, with 9 bases between. The V gene's germline CDR1 is MNHNS and CDR2 SASEGT. CDR3: CASSPIDSYEQYF. In nucleotides, the CDR3 is TGTGCCAGCAGCCCGATTGACTCCTACGAGCAGTACTTC.

This rearrangement joins TRBV7-9 to TRBJ2-7, with D perhaps matching TRBD2 (5 bases). The CDR3 totals 14 residues. The V and J ends lost 4 bases and 9 bases respectively, with 19 bases between them. Germline CDR1 is SEHNR and CDR2 is FQNEAQ (reference sequence). CDR3 loop: CASSSTGLAERQYF. CDR3 DNA: TGTGCCAGCAGCTCAACCGGACTCGCTGAAAGGCAGTACTTC.

J is TRBJ1-1 and V is TRBV5-6; no clear D. Germline CDR1 and CDR2: SGHDT and YYEEEE. The CDR3 is made up of 13 amino acids. V lost 3 bases and J 1 base, leaving 7 bases between the germline ends. CDR3 protein: CASSSSGNTEAFF. CDR3 sequence (DNA): TGTGCCAGCAGCTCTTCGGGGAACACTGAAGCTTTCTTT.

The J gene is TRBJ2-7, the V gene TRBV27; a weak D match, TRBD1 (5 bases). CDR1 is MNHEY, CDR2 SMNVEV, per germline (reference sequence). CDR3 size: 14 residues. V dropped 1 base and J dropped 4 bases, with 11 bases sitting between them. The CDR3 nucleotides read TGTGCCAGCAGTTTATATGGGGCTCGGTACGAGCAGTACTTC. Encoded protein: CASSLYGARYEQYF.

The chain has TRBV7-2 and TRBJ2-2, with 16 nucleotides matching TRBD2. The length of the CDR3 is 18 residues. J was trimmed by 7 bases and V by 3 bases; bases with no gene match: 8. The germline gives CDR1 SGHTA, CDR2 FQGNSA. Here the CDR3 reads CASSFPGLAGGPSGELFF. In DNA form, the CDR3 reads TGTGCCAGCAGCTTCCCGGGACTAGCGGGAGGGCCCAGCGGGGAGCTGTTTTTT.

The rearrangement uses TRBV5-1 and TRBJ2-7; TRBD2 matches at 10 bases. After removal of 0 bases from V and 3 bases from J, the junction contained 9 bases not matched to a gene. Looked up from germline, CDR1 is SGHRS and CDR2 is YFSETQ. The CDR3 runs 17 residues. CDR3 in amino acids: CASSLAASGSRIYEQYF. The CDR3 nucleotides are TGCGCCAGCAGCTTGGCGGCTAGCGGGAGTAGGATCTACGAGCAGTACTTC.

The rearrangement joins TRBV11-2 to TRBJ2-3; D unclear. V lost 0 bases to trimming and J lost 5 bases, with 6 bases between them. Germline CDR1 reads SGHAT; CDR2 reads FQNNGV. The length of the CDR3 is 13 residues. Here the CDR3 DNA reads TGTGCCAGCAGCTTAGATTGGGAAGATACGCAGTATTTT. Protein: CASSLDWEDTQYF.

The chain couples TRBV9 to TRBJ1-3; 7 nucleotides align to TRBD1. The V gene's germline CDR1 is SGDLS and CDR2 YYNGEE. The CDR3 contains 14 residues. Losses at the gene ends were 4 bases for V and 4 bases for J; bases not matched to a gene: 5. The CDR3 DNA is TGTGCCAGCAGCACACCGGGACAGGGAAACACCATATATTTT. Encoded protein: CASSTPGQGNTIYF.

The V and J genes are TRBV14 and TRBJ2-5; perhaps TRBD1 as D (6 bases). The CDR3 has 14 amino acids. Germline values: CDR1 SGHDN, CDR2 FVKESK. V shed 1 base and J shed 5 bases, with 11 bases lying between them. CDR3 DNA: TGTGCCAGCAGCCAAGTCGCAGGGGCCGAGACCCAGTACTTC. Protein product: CASSQVAGAETQYF.

The V gene is TRBV28, the J gene TRBJ2-7; 8 nucleotides line up with TRBD1. Germline lookup yields CDR1 MDHEN and CDR2 SYDVKM. The CDR3 spans 14 residues. V lost 5 bases to trimming and J lost 9 bases; unmatched junction nucleotides: 12. CDR3 region: CASSAGTGLRVQYF. The CDR3 bases are TGTGCCAGCAGTGCCGGGACAGGTCTACGAGTGCAGTACTTC.

The chain is built from TRBV28 and TRBJ2-7; 8 nucleotides align to TRBD1. CDR1 MDHEN and CDR2 SYDVKM come from the germline V gene. This CDR3 has 17 amino acids. V lost 2 bases and J lost 1; bases outside the gene matches: 10. The DNA of the CDR3 is TGTGCCAGCAGTTTACTCCCGGGACAGGAGGGTTCCTACGAGCAGTACTTC. Its protein product is CASSLLPGQEGSYEQYF.

This chain joins TRBV9 and TRBJ2-1; a possible D gene is TRBD1 (6 bases). The CDR3 consists of 17 residues. V was shortened by 0 bases and J by 0 bases, with 13 bases between the two germline ends. Per the germline V gene, CDR1 is SGDLS and CDR2 is YYNGEE. The DNA of the CDR3 is TGTGCCAGCAGCGTAGAGGGGACACCAAACTCCTACAATGAGCAGTTCTTC. This gives the protein CASSVEGTPNSYNEQFF.

This chain uses TRBV5-4 with TRBJ2-3; 9 bases are a match to TRBD2. CDR3 length: 16 residues. Germline assignment: CDR1 SGHNT and CDR2 YYREEE (reference sequence). The junction had 11 bases not matched to a gene; V was cut back by 7 bases and J by 2 bases. DNA of the CDR3: TGTGCCAGCCTCGAGGGCGGGAGGGCCGTCACAGATACGCAGTATTTT. Residues: CASLEGGRAVTDTQYF.

The V gene is TRBV27, the J gene TRBJ2-7; no clear D gene. This CDR3 spans 16 amino acids. V shed 0 bases and J shed 3 bases, with 15 bases lying between them. CDR1 MNHEY and CDR2 SMNVEV come from the germline V gene (reference sequence). The CDR3 bases are TGTGCCAGCAGTTTATCGATAGGTGGATCTGTCTACGAGCAGTACTTC. Amino acids: CASSLSIGGSVYEQYF.

The rearrangement uses TRBV28 and TRBJ2-1, with D perhaps assigned TRBD1 or TRBD2 (6 bases each). V was trimmed by 2 bases and J by 8 bases, leaving 7 bases between them. This CDR3 has 12 residues. The germline V gene encodes CDR1 MDHEN and CDR2 SYDVKM. CDR3 nucleotide sequence: TGTGCCAGCAGTTTAGGGGGGCATGAGCAGTTCTTC. It is translated as CASSLGGHEQFF. Based on the CDR3 plus reference TRBV28 and TRBJ2-1, the full variable domain is DVKVTQSSRYLVKRTGEKVFLECVQDMDHENMFWYRQDPGLGLRLIYFSYDVKMKEKGDIPEGYSVSREKKERFSLILESASTNQTSMYLCASSLGGHEQFFGPGTRLTVL.